This TCR beta chain came from a study of shared clonotypes between healthy human individuals. The CDR3 is 13 residues long. CDR1 and CDR2 from the germline V gene are SEHNR and FQNEAQ (reference sequence). V was shortened by 5 bases and J by 2 bases, with 7 bases between the two germline ends. Generated by immunoSEQ multiplex PCR, the TCRdb table keeps only in-frame clones and is missing some. The sample has around 2,000,000 clones, roughly 96% seen once; the top ten hold 0.1% to 0.15%. The specimen sequenced was naive CD4+ T cells sorted from blood. Described subset: CD45RA+ positively selected. The TCR sequence derives from a man between 18 and 35 years old in good health. The chain employs TRBV7-9 and TRBJ1-5, with D unresolved. CDR3 sequence reads: CASSPSGNQPQHF. Here the CDR3 DNA reads TGTGCCAGCAGCCCTTCGGGCAATCAGCCCCAGCATTTT.